This T cell receptor beta chain emerged from a study of blood T cell repertoires in COVID-19. Study-level background: Samples representing acute and convalescent COVID-19 were sourced from the United States, Italy and Spain. Sources were T cells, B-cell-depleted T cells, or PBMCs; the material itself was cDNA or gDNA.

As processed by the authors: Amplification with reference gene primers provided the estimates of nucleated cell counts. The table came from immunoSEQ multiplex PCR; TCRdb's copy has only in-frame clones and leaves some out. That table gives V, J and clone size, and the DNA gave D and trimming. Here the sample spans about 92,000 clones, over 70% being singletons. There are a few counts of this clone. The source is a man aged 50 to 60 who had recovered from COVID-19. Sequenced input: peripheral blood.

The CDR3 protein is CASTLLGTAGTGELFF. CDR3 in DNA: TGTGCCAGCACCCTTCTGGGGACAGCCGGAACCGGGGAGCTGTTTTTT. The chain combines TRBV5-5 with TRBJ2-2; 7 bases agree with TRBD1. The CDR3 totals 16 residues. The ends lost 6 bases at V and 5 bases at J; junction bases unmatched: 13. Germline CDR1 reads SGHKS; CDR2 reads YYEKEE (reference sequence).